Listed below are T cell receptor beta chains from one sample, sequenced in a study of T cells in Graves' hyperthyroidism and ophthalmopathy. Using its own MiXCR run on the multiplex PCR reads, TCRdb lists one record per CDR3 protein. The data hold hundreds of thousands of distinct CDR3 sequences, with under 20% observed a single time. The specimen was blood. The receptors stem from a woman in her thirties with Graves' hyperthyroidism. CDR3s include the opening cysteine and the closing phenylalanine or tryptophan. Each record gives: J gene, D gene, clone size, V gene, CDR3 protein, CDR3 DNA. D genes are given only for firm matches. Clone sizes are given selectively: once, few, many, or a class where the clone is expanded.

TRBJ2-6 | . | . | TRBV5-1 | CASSTDSYGANVLTF | TGCGCCAGCAGCACGGACAGTTATGGGGCCAACGTCCTGACTTTC
TRBJ2-7 | . | . | TRBV6-9 | CASAWTYSPYEQYF | TGTGCCAGCGCCTGGACTTATTCTCCCTACGAGCAGTACTTC
TRBJ1-5 | . | few | TRBV30 | CAWSGSWGGPQPQHF | TGTGCCTGGAGTGGGTCGTGGGGAGGGCCTCAGCCCCAGCATTTT
TRBJ2-7 | . | many | TRBV6-2/TRBV6-3 | CASRPDGTYEQYF | TGTGCCAGCAGACCGGACGGGACCTACGAGCAGTACTTC
TRBJ2-7 | . | many | TRBV20-1 | CSARSVSGAPIEQYF | TGCAGTGCTAGAAGTGTGTCGGGAGCTCCCATCGAGCAGTACTTC
TRBJ2-3 | TRBD2 | many | TRBV10-3 | CAISESTSGTDTQYF | TGTGCCATCAGTGAGTCAACTAGCGGGACAGATACGCAGTATTTT
TRBJ2-7 | TRBD1 | few | TRBV9 | CASSEGDSPYEQYF | TGTGCCAGCAGCGAAGGGGACAGTCCCTACGAGCAGTACTTC
TRBJ1-1 | . | many | TRBV11-1 | CASSSRNYALGGSTEAFF | TGTGCCAGCAGCTCTCGAAACTACGCACTGGGGGGGAGCACTGAAGCTTTCTTT
TRBJ2-3 | TRBD2 | . | TRBV29-1 | CSVHEGGSGQYF | TGCAGCGTTCACGAGGGCGGGAGTGGGCAGTATTTT
TRBJ2-2 | . | . | TRBV20-1 | CSARESGATGELFF | TGCAGTGCTAGAGAATCGGGAGCCACCGGGGAGCTGTTTTTT
TRBJ2-7 | TRBD1 | many | TRBV28 | CASSRPGTATYEQYF | TGTGCCAGCAGCCGACCCGGGACAGCCACCTACGAGCAGTACTTC
TRBJ2-1 | TRBD2 | many | TRBV20-1 | CSATSPGLLYNEQFF | TGCAGTGCTACGTCCCCGGGACTACTCTACAATGAGCAGTTCTTC
TRBJ1-2 | . | . | TRBV2 | CASSSNGDLFYGYTF | TGTGCCAGCAGCTCCAATGGGGACCTCTTCTATGGCTACACCTTC
TRBJ2-1 | TRBD2 | . | TRBV7-3 | CASSFAGDYNEQFF | TGTGCCAGCAGCTTTGCGGGAGACTACAATGAGCAGTTCTTC
TRBJ1-5 | . | many | TRBV18 | CASSLNGDQPQHF | TGTGCCAGCTCGTTGAATGGAGATCAGCCCCAGCATTTT
TRBJ2-7 | . | . | TRBV28 | CASSFRSRAREQYF | TGTGCCAGCAGTTTCCGATCCCGGGCTCGAGAGCAGTACTTC
TRBJ2-7 | TRBD2 | few | TRBV5-1 | CASSLTFRPAGKGDYEQYF | TGCGCCAGCAGCTTAACATTCCGGCCAGCGGGAAAGGGAGACTACGAGCAGTACTTC
TRBJ2-7 | . | many | TRBV2 | CASSIGEQYF | TGTGCCAGCAGTATTGGCGAGCAGTACTTC
TRBJ1-2 | . | many | TRBV11-2 | CASSLTVNYGYTF | TGTGCCAGCAGCTTAACAGTAAACTATGGCTACACCTTC
TRBJ2-1 | TRBD1 | many | TRBV6-2/TRBV6-3 | CASRFDRGLVWEQFF | TGTGCCAGCAGGTTTGACAGGGGCCTCGTATGGGAGCAGTTCTTC
TRBJ1-2 | . | many | TRBV2 | CASSKTGFNYGYTF | TGTGCCAGCAGTAAGACAGGATTTAACTATGGCTACACCTTC
TRBJ2-6 | TRBD1 | few | TRBV6-5 | CASSYIRDSGLSGANVLTF | TGTGCCAGCAGTTACATAAGGGACAGCGGCCTCTCTGGGGCCAACGTCCTGACTTTC
TRBJ2-7 | TRBD2 | many | TRBV4-1 | CASSPLAGGRYEQYF | TGCGCCAGCAGCCCCCTAGCGGGAGGACGCTACGAGCAGTACTTC
TRBJ2-7 | . | . | TRBV19 | CASSIVLRDEQYF | TGTGCCAGTAGTATAGTATTAAGGGACGAGCAGTACTTC
TRBJ1-1 | . | many | TRBV24-1 | CATSDSRGTDTEAFF | TGTGCCACCAGTGATTCGAGAGGAACTGACACTGAAGCTTTCTTT
TRBJ1-6 | . | many | TRBV28 | CASSLIAYLWGAKSPLHF | TGTGCCAGCAGTTTAATTGCCTATTTATGGGGGGCTAAATCACCCCTCCACTTT
TRBJ2-7 | TRBD1 | . | TRBV28 | CASSFRWDRVTEQYF | TGTGCCAGCAGTTTTCGATGGGACAGGGTAACCGAGCAGTACTTC
TRBJ2-1 | . | many | TRBV7-2 | CASSFRSMDNEQFF | TGTGCCAGCAGCTTTAGGTCAATGGACAATGAGCAGTTCTTC
TRBJ2-7 | . | many | TRBV18 | CASSPESVSYEQYF | TGTGCCAGCTCACCAGAGTCAGTGTCCTACGAGCAGTACTTC
TRBJ1-4 | . | . | TRBV10-2 | CASSAYSGGNEKLFF | TGCGCCAGCAGTGCCTACTCGGGAGGGAATGAAAAACTGTTTTTT
TRBJ2-7 | . | few | TRBV13 | CASSLGRASREQYF | TGTGCCAGCAGTTTGGGACGGGCCAGTCGCGAGCAGTACTTC
TRBJ2-1 | . | few | TRBV7-3 | CASSLDGGREQFF | TGTGCCAGCAGCTTAGACGGCGGGCGTGAGCAGTTCTTC
TRBJ2-7 | . | many | TRBV7-2 | CASSHTSGAYEQYF | TGTGCCAGCAGTCATACTAGTGGGGCTTACGAGCAGTACTTC
TRBJ1-1 | TRBD1 | many | TRBV19 | CASATGGTEAFF | TGTGCCAGCGCGACAGGGGGCACTGAAGCTTTCTTT
TRBJ2-3 | . | . | TRBV7-2 | CASRRFRDTQYF | TGTGCCAGCAGAAGATTTCGGGATACGCAGTATTTT
TRBJ2-1 | TRBD2 | . | TRBV6-2/TRBV6-3 | CASSDDSGYEQFF | TGTGCCAGCAGTGACGATAGCGGGTATGAGCAGTTCTTC
TRBJ2-3 | . | few | TRBV11-2 | CASSLYLTSTDTQYF | TGTGCCAGCAGCTTATATTTAACTAGCACAGATACGCAGTATTTT
TRBJ2-4 | . | many | TRBV11-2 | CASSLSVVENIQYF | TGTGCCAGCAGCTTAAGCGTAGTGGAGAACATTCAGTACTTC
TRBJ1-2 | TRBD1 | many | TRBV6-2/TRBV6-3 | CASTRTGNYGYTF | TGTGCCAGCACAAGGACAGGCAACTATGGCTACACCTTC
TRBJ2-5 | . | many | TRBV7-2 | CASSFPNQETQYF | TGTGCCAGCAGCTTTCCGAATCAAGAGACCCAGTACTTC
TRBJ2-7 | TRBD1 | many | TRBV27 | CASSTRDRGREQYF | TGTGCCAGCAGTACCCGGGACAGGGGACGAGAGCAGTACTTC
TRBJ2-7 | . | many | TRBV5-1 | CASSLAGSRSYEQYF | TGCGCCAGCAGCTTGGCAGGCAGCCGCTCCTACGAGCAGTACTTC
TRBJ2-3 | . | many | TRBV11-3 | CASSLTSRVTQYF | TGTGCCAGCAGCTTAACTAGTAGAGTTACGCAGTATTTT
TRBJ1-1 | . | . | TRBV4-1 | CASSQDGYTGLNTEAFF | TGCGCCAGCAGCCAAGATGGGTATACAGGGCTGAACACTGAAGCTTTCTTT
TRBJ2-7 | . | many | TRBV28 | CASTSGTEYEQYF | TGTGCCAGCACCTCGGGAACCGAATACGAGCAGTACTTC
TRBJ2-3 | . | many | TRBV5-6 | CASSLVLRTDTQYF | TGTGCCAGCAGCTTAGTCCTCCGCACAGATACGCAGTATTTT
TRBJ2-7 | . | many | TRBV3-1 | CASSQTFYEQYF | TGTGCCAGCAGCCAAACGTTCTACGAGCAGTACTTC
TRBJ2-7 | . | many | TRBV20-1 | CSAKEDSASYEQYF | TGCAGTGCTAAGGAGGACTCAGCCTCCTACGAGCAGTACTTC